Each of the 8 T cell receptor beta chains below was sequenced from the same sample in a study of response to subunit inactivated influenza vaccine. TCRdb re-analysed the RT-PCR reads in MiXCR, keeping a single row per CDR3 protein. The sample includes about 570,000 distinct CDR3 sequences, 12% seen only once; the top ten take approximately 10%. The sample consisted of PBMCs from blood, taken on the day of vaccination. The receptor source for this set is a man in his forties or fifties who received an inactivated influenza vaccine.

This sequence joins TRBV29-1 and TRBJ2-1, with TRBD1 matching over 8 bases. V was pared by 6 bases and J by 3 bases, with 4 bases of the junction left unmatched. Germline V CDR1 and CDR2: SQVTM, ANQGSEA. The CDR3 totals 13 residues. The CDR3 region is CSVGQDYYNEQFF. Here the CDR3 DNA reads TGCAGCGTGGGACAGGACTACTACAATGAGCAGTTCTTC.

The chain carries TRBV19 and TRBJ2-1; tentatively, D is TRBD2 (6 bases). Germline values: CDR1 LNHDA, CDR2 SQIVND (reference sequence). The CDR3 has 16 residues. The CDR3 nucleotides read TGTGCTAGTGGTATAGTCCCGGGGGTGGCGTACAATGAGCAGTTCTTC. It is translated as CASGIVPGVAYNEQFF.

The gene calls are TRBV29-1 and TRBJ2-1, with 9 positions matching TRBD1. The V gene's germline CDR1 is SQVTM and CDR2 ANQGSEA. The CDR3 consists of 14 residues. V was clipped by 3 bases and J by 10 bases; unmatched bases: 10. The CDR3 DNA sequence: TGCAGCGTTGAGGAGCCGGGACAGGGATACGAGCAGTTCTTC. Translation gives CSVEEPGQGYEQFF.

The chain is built from TRBV18 and TRBJ2-3; 10 bases are shared with TRBD2. Germline-derived CDR1 and CDR2 are KGHSH and LQKENI. Unmatched junction bases numbered 3, after V lost 3 bases and J lost 3 bases. This CDR3 is built from 15 residues. The chain's CDR3 is CASSPGAGGTDTQYF. Written as DNA, the CDR3 is TGTGCCAGCTCACCTGGAGCGGGAGGGACAGATACGCAGTATTTT.

The rearrangement uses TRBV24-1 and TRBJ2-7; 9 bases agree with TRBD1. The length of the CDR3 is 14 residues. V gave up 4 bases and J gave up 2 bases; unmatched junction bases: 2. Germline CDR1 reads KGHDR; CDR2 reads SFDVKD. The CDR3, as DNA: TGTGCCACCAGTGACCACAGGGGGCCCTACGAGCAGTACTTC. Encoded protein: CATSDHRGPYEQYF.

A note on this clonotype: This could be a read error, since a much larger clone is one nucleotide away. V and J are TRBV28 and TRBJ2-5; the D gene is possibly TRBD1 (5 bases). Germline V CDR1 and CDR2: MDHEN, SYDVKM. The CDR3 sequence is 15 residues long. The DNA for the CDR3 is TGTGCCAGCAGTTTATCTTCTGCAGGGCCAGAGACCCGGTACTTC. Translation gives CASSLSSAGPETRYF.

The rearrangement joins TRBV12-3 or TRBV12-4 to TRBJ1-5; D possibly corresponds to TRBD1 (6 bases). This CDR3 has 15 amino acids. The V and J ends lost 6 bases and 4 bases respectively, with 16 bases between them. The CDR3 bases are TGTGCCAGCAGCCCTCCGGGACACGGTAATCAGCCCCAGCATTTT. Its translation is CASSPPGHGNQPQHF.

This sequence joins TRBV12-3 or TRBV12-4 and TRBJ2-1, with 10 bases fitting TRBD2. Trimming cost V 5 bases and J 0 bases; bases outside gene matches: 4. This CDR3 has 16 residues. For the CDR3, the DNA is TGTGCCAGCAGTAATAGCGGGGGGAGCTCCTACAATGAGCAGTTCTTC. Amino acid sequence: CASSNSGGSSYNEQFF.